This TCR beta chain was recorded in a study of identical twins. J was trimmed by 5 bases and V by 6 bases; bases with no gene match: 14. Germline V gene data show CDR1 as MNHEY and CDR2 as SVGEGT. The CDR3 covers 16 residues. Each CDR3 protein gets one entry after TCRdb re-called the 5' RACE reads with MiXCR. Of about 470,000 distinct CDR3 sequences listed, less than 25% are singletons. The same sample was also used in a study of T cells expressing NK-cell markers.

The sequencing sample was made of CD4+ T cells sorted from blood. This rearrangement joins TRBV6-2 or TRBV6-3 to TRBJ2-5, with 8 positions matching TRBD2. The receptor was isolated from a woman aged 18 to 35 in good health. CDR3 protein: CASSERTSPGRETQYF. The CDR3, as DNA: TGTGCCAGCAGCGAACGGACTAGCCCCGGGAGGGAGACCCAGTACTTC.